This T cell receptor (beta chain) stems from a study of T cells in Graves' hyperthyroidism and ophthalmopathy. Study-wide points: Blood held most thyroid clonotypes expanded above 0.001 frequency. Separation of ophthalmopathy from stable hyperthyroidism was achieved by a 13 V-J model.

Researchers took RNA transcripts and amplified the TCR beta CDR3 regions from them. A set of HTBI primers served as the primers for a first-round RT-PCR of the TCR CDR3. Using its own MiXCR run on the multiplex PCR reads, TCRdb lists one record per CDR3 protein. The sample yields about 560,000 distinct CDR3 sequences, 40% to 55% seen once. With respect to this clonotype: As yet, its antigen is unknown.

V was pared by 1 base and J by 8 bases, with 11 bases between. This CDR3 comprises 13 residues. CDR1 is MGHDK, CDR2 SYGVNS, per germline. Sequenced: peripheral blood or thyroid tissue (not recorded which). The sequence derives from a woman younger than 35 with Graves' hyperthyroidism. The chain combines TRBV25-1 with TRBJ1-2; D remains unclear. This CDR3 reads CASSELGGFGYTF. CDR3 DNA: TGTGCCAGCAGTGAATTGGGTGGTTTCGGCTACACCTTC.